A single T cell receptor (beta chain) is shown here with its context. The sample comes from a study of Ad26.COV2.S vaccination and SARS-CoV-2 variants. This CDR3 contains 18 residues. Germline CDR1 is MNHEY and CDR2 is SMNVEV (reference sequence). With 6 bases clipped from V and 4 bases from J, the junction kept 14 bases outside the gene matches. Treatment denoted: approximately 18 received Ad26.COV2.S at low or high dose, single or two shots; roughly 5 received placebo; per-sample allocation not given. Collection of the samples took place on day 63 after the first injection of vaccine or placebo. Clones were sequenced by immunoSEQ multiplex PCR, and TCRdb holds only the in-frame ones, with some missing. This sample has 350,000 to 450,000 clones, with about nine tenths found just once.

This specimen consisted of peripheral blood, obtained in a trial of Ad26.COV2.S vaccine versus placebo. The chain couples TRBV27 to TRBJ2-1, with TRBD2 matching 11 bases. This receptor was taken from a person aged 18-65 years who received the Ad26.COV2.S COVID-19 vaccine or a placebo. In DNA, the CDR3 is TGTGCCAGCAGAGCCCGCAGTGTCGCTAGCGGGAGGTACAATGAGCAGTTCTTC. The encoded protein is CASRARSVASGRYNEQFF.